This TCR beta chain was retrieved from a study of PD-1 blockade in classical Hodgkin lymphoma. Indicated time point: cycle 4 day 1 (C4D1), after six to seven weeks of nivolumab. Patients all relapsed after autologous stem cell transplantation, and there was variation in brentuximab vedotin exposure. The CDR3 is 18 amino acids. V lost 2 bases and J lost 1; bases outside the gene matches: 13. Germline V CDR1 and CDR2: PRHDT, FYEKMQ (reference sequence). The data were produced by immunoSEQ multiplex PCR, yet TCRdb's version contains in-frame clones alone and is incomplete. This table holds roughly 41,000 clones, around 69% found once.

This specimen consisted of peripheral blood mononuclear cells (PBMCs), obtained before the fourth cycle of nivolumab. The V gene is TRBV13, the J gene TRBJ2-7; TRBD2 matches at 8 bases. This receptor was identified in a human donor with classical Hodgkin lymphoma. The CDR3 coding sequence is TGTGCCAGCAGCTTATCAGTCGGCGGGAGCGGGGGTTCCTACGAGCAGTACTTC. Its protein product is CASSLSVGGSGGSYEQYF.